Shown below are 2 T cell receptor beta chains from a single sample sequenced in a study of T cells expressing NK-cell markers. TCRdb reprocessed the 5' RACE reads, with one entry per CDR3 protein and no DNA. The repertoire table contains roughly 430,000 distinct CDR3 sequences. The sequenced sample was blood T cells: a sorted CD56 or NKG2C T cell subset, CD4+ or CD8+ T cells, or bulk PBMC T cells (not recorded which). The receptors here all came from a woman between 18 and 75 years old in good health.

The rearrangement links TRBV20-1 to TRBJ2-7. Per germline, CDR1 DFQATT and CDR2 SNEGSKA (reference sequence). This CDR3 spans 12 amino acids. This CDR3 is CSATGSSYEQYF.

This CDR3 is CASSWGLRFYGYTF. The rearrangement joins TRBV7-9 to TRBJ1-2; TCRdb's D call of TRBD1 is untestable without DNA. CDR3 length: 14 amino acids. Germline CDR1 SEHNR, CDR2 FQNEAQ (reference sequence).